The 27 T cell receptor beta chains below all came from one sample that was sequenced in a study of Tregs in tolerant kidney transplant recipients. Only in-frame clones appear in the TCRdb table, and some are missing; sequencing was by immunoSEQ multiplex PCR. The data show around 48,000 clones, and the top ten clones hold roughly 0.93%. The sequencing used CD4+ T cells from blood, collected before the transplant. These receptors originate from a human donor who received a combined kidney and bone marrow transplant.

The chain's CDR3 is CASSLLTSGEQFF. The CDR3 bases that were read are TGTGCCAGCAGCTTGTTGACTAGCGGTGAG. This chain links TRBV5-4 with TRBJ2-1; 9 nucleotides align to TRBD2. The CDR3 end falls 3 residues outside the read, so it is completed with the germline J gene. Trimming cost V 1 base and J 9 bases; bases outside gene matches: 2. The CDR3 runs to 13 residues. Germline V lookup: CDR1 SGHNT, CDR2 YYREEE (reference sequence). Supplemented by reference TRBV5-4 and TRBJ2-1, the full variable domain reads ETGVTQSPTHLIKTRGQQVTLRCSSQSGHNTVSWYQQALGQGPQFIFQYYREEENGRGNFPPRFSGLQFPNYSSELNVNALELDDSALYLCASSLLTSGEQFFGPGTRLTVL.

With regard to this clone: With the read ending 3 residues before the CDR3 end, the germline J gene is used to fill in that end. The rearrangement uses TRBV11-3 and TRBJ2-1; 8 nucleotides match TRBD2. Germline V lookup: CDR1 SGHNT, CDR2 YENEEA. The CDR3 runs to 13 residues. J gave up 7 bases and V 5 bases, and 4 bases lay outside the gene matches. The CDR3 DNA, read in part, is TGTGCCAGCAGCCAAATAGCGGGAAATGAG. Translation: CASSQIAGNE. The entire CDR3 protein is CASSQIAGNEQFF.

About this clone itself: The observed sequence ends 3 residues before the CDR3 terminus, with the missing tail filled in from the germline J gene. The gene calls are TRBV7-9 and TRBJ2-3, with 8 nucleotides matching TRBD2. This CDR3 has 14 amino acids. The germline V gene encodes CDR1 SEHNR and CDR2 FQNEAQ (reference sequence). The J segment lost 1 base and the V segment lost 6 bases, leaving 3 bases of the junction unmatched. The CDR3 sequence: CASSETSGTDTQYF. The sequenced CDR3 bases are TGTGCCAGCAGTGAGACTAGCGGCACAGATACG.

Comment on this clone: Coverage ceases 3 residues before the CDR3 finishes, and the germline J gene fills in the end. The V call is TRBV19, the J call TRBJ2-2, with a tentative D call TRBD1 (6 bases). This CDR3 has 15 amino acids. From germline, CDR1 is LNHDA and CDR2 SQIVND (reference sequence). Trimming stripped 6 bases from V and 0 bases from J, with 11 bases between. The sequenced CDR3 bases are TGTGCCAGTAGCCCAGGGACAACGAACACCGGGGAG. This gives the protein CASSPGTTNTGE. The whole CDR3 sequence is CASSPGTTNTGELFF.

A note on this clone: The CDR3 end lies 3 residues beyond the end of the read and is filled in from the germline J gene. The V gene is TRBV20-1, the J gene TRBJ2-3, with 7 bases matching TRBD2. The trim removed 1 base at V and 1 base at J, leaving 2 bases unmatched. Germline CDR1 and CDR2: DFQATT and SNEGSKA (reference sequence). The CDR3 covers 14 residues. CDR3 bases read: TGCAGTGCTAGAGCTACTAGCGGCACAGATACG. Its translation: CSARATSGTDT. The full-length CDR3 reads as CSARATSGTDTQYF.

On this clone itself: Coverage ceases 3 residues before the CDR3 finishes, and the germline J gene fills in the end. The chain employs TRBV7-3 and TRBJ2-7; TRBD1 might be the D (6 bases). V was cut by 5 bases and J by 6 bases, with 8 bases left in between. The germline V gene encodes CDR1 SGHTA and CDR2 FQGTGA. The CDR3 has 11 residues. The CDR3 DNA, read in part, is TGTGCCAGCAGCCAACAGGGCGAG. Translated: CASSQQGE. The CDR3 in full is CASSQQGEQYF.

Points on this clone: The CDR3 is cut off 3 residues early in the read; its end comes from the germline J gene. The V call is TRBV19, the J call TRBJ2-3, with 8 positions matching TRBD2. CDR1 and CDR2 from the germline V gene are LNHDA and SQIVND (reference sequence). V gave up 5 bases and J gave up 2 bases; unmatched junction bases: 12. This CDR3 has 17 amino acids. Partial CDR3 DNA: TGTGCCAGTAGTCCCCAATTTACTAGCGGAGCCACAGATACG. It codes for CASSPQFTSGATDT. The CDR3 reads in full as CASSPQFTSGATDTQYF. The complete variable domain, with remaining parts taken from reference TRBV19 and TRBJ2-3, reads DGGITQSPKYLFRKEGQNVTLSCEQNLNHDAMYWYRQDPGQGLRLIYYSQIVNDFQKGDIAEGYSVSREKKESFPLTVTSAQKNPTAFYLCASSPQFTSGATDTQYFGPGTRLTVL.

The covered CDR3 bases are TGTGCCAGCAGCTCAAGCGGGGTTCTCTACGAG. Translated, it gives CASSSSGVLYE. The whole CDR3 is CASSSSGVLYEQYF. V usage is TRBV7-2 and J usage is TRBJ2-7; 7 bases align to TRBD2. The CDR3 is cut off 3 residues early in the read; its end comes from the germline J gene. The CDR3 is 14 residues long. V lost 4 bases, J lost 3 bases, and 6 bases stayed unmatched. Looked up from germline, CDR1 is SGHTA and CDR2 is FQGNSA.

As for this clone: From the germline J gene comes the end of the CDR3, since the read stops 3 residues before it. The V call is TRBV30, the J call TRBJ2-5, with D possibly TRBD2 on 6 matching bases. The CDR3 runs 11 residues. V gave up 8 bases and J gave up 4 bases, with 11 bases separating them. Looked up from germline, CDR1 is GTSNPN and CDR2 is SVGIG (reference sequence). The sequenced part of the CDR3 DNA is TGTGCCGGCGGGGTGAGAGAGACC. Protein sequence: CAGGVRET. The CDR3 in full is CAGGVRETQYF.

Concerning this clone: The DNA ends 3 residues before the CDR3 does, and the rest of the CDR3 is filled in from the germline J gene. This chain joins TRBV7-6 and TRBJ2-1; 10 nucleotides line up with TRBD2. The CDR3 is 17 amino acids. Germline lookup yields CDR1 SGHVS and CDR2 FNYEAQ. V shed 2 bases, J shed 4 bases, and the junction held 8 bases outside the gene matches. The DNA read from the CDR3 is TGTGCCAGCAGCTTATTTAGCGGGAGGAGTTTATACAATGAG. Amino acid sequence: CASSLFSGRSLYNE. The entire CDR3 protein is CASSLFSGRSLYNEQFF.

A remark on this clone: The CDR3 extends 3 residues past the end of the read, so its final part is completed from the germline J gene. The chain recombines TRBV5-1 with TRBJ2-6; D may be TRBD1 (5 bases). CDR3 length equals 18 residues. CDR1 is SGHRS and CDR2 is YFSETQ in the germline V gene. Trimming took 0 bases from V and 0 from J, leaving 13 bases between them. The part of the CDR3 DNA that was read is TGCGCCAGCAGCTTGGAGCAGGGCATAGGCTCTGGGGCCAACGTC. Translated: CASSLEQGIGSGANV. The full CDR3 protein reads CASSLEQGIGSGANVLTF.

The CDR3 sequence is CSARVTGGGSTMNTEAFF. The covered CDR3 bases are TGCAGTGCTAGGGTTACAGGGGGCGGATCAACAATGAACACTGAA. The rearrangement uses TRBV20-1 and TRBJ1-1, with TRBD1 identical over 9 bases. The read gets to within 3 residues of the CDR3 end, and the germline J gene fills in the rest. Germline V lookup: CDR1 DFQATT, CDR2 SNEGSKA (reference sequence). This CDR3 has 18 amino acids. Losses at the gene ends were 3 bases for V and 0 bases for J; bases not matched to a gene: 14.

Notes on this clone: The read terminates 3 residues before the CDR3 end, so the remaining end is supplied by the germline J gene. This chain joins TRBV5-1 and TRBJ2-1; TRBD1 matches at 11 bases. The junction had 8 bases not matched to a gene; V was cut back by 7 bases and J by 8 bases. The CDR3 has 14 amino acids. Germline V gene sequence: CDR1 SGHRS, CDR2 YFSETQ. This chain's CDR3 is CASLGTGGSYEQFF. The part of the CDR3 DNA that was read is TGCGCCAGCCTAGGGACAGGGGGTAGTTATGAG.

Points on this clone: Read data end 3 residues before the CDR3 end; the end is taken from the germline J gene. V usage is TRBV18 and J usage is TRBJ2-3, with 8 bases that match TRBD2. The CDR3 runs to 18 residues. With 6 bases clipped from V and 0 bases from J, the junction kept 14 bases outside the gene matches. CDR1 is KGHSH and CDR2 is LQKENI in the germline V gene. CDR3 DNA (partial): TGTGCCAGCTCGCTTACTCCACTAGCGGTGACTAGCACAGATACG. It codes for CASSLTPLAVTSTDT. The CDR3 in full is CASSLTPLAVTSTDTQYF.

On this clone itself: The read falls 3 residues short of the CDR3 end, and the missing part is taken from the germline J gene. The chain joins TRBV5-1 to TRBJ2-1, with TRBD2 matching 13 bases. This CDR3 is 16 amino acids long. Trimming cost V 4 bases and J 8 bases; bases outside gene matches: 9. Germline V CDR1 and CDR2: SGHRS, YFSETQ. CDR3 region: CASSGPGLAGVYEQFF. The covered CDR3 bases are TGCGCCAGCAGCGGCCCCGGACTAGCGGGAGTGTATGAG.

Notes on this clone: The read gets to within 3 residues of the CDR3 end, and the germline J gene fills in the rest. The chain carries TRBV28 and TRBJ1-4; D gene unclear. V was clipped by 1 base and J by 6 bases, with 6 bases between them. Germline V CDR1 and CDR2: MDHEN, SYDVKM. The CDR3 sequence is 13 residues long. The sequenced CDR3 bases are TGTGCCAGCAGTTTATTACAAGATGAAAAA. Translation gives CASSLLQDEK. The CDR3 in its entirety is CASSLLQDEKLFF.

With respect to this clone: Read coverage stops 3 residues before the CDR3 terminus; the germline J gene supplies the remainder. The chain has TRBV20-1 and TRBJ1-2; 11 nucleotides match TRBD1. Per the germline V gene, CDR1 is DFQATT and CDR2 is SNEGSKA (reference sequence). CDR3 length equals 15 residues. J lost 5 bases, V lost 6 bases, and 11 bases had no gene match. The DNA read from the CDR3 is TGCAGTGCCCGTGGACAGGGGGCGGTTAGATATGGC. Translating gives CSARGQGAVRYG. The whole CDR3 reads CSARGQGAVRYGYTF.

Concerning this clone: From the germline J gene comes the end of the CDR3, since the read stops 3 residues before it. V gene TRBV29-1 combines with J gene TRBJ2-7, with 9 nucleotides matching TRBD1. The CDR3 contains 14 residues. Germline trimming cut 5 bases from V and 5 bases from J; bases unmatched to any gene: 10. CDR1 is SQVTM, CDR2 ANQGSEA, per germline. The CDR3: CSVTPGQGVHEQYF. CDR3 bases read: TGCAGCGTTACACCGGGACAGGGAGTCCACGAG.

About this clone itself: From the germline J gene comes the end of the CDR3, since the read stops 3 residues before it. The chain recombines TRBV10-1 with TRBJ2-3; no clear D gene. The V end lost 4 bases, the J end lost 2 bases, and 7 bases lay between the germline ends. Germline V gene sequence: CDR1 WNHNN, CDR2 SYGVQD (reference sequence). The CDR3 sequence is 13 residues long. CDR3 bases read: TGCGCCAGCAGTGTTGACTCCACAGATACG. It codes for CASSVDSTDT. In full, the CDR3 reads CASSVDSTDTQYF.

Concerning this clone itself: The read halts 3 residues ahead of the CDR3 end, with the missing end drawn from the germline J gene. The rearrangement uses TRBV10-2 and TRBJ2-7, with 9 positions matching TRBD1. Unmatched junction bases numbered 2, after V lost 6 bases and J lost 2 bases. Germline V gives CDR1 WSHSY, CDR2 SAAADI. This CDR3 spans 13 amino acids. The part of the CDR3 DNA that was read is TGCGCCAGCAGCAGACAGGGGGCCTACGAG. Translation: CASSRQGAYE. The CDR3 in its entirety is CASSRQGAYEQYF.

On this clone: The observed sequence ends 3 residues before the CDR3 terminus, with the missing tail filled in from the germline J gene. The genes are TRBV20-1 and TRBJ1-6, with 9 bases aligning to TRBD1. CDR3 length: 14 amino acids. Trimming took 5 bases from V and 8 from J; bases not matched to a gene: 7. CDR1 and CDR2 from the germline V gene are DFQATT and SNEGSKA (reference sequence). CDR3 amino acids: CSACRDRADSPLHF. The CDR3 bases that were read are TGCAGTGCTTGTCGGGACAGGGCCGATTCACCC.

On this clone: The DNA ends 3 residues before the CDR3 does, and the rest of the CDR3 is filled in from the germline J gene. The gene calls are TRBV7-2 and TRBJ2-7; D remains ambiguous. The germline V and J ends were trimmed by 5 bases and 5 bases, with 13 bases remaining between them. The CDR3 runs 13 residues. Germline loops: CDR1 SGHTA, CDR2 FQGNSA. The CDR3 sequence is CASSTRALHEQYF. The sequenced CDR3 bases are TGTGCCAGCAGCACAAGGGCGCTACACGAG. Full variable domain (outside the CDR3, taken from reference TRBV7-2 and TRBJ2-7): GAGVSQSPSNKVTEKGKDVELRCDPISGHTALYWYRQSLGQGLEFLIYFQGNSAPDKSGLPSDRFSAERTGGSVSTLTIQRTQQEDSAVYLCASSTRALHEQYFGPGTRLTVT.

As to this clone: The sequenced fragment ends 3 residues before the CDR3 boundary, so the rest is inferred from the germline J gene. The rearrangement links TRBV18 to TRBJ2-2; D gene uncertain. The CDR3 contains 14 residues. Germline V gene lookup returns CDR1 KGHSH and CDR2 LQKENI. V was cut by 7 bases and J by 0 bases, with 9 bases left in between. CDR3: CASYRSSNTGELFF. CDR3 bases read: TGTGCCAGCTACAGATCCTCGAACACCGGGGAG.

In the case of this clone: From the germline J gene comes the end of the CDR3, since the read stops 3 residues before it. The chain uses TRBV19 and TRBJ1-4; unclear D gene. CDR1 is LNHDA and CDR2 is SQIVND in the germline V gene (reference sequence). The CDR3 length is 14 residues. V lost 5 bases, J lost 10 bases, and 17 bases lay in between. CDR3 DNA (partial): TGTGCCAGTAGTTCCGACTCGGGTGGTGGAAAA. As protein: CASSSDSGGGK. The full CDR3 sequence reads CASSSDSGGGKLFF.

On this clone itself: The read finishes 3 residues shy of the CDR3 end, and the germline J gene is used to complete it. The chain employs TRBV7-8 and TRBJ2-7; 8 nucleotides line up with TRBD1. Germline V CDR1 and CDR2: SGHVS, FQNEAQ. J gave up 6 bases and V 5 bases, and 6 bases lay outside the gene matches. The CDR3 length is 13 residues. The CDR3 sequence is CASSLGQGFEQYF. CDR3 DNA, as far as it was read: TGTGCCAGCAGCCTCGGACAGGGTTTCGAG. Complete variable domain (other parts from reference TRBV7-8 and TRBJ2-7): GAGVSQSPRYKVAKRGQDVALRCDPISGHVSLFWYQQALGQGPEFLTYFQNEAQLDKSGLPSDRFFAERPEGSVSTLKIQRTQQEDSAVYLCASSLGQGFEQYFGPGTRLTVT.

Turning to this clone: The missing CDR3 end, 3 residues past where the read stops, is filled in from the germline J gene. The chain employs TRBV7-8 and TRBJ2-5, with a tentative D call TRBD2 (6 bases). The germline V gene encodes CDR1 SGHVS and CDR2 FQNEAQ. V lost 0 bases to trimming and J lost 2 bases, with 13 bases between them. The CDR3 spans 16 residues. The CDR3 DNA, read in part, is TGTGCCAGCAGCTTAGCCACTAGCATGCGGCAAGAGACC. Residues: CASSLATSMRQET. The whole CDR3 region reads CASSLATSMRQETQYF.

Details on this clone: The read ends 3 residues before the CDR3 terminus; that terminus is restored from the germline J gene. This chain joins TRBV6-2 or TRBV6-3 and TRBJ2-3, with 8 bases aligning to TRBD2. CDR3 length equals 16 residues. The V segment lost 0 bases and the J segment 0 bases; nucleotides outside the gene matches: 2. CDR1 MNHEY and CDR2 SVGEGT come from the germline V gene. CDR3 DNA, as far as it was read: TGTGCCAGCAGTTACTCGCCTAGCGGGAGCACAGATACG. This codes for CASSYSPSGSTDT. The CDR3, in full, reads CASSYSPSGSTDTQYF.